These 13 T cell receptor beta chains originate from one sample sequenced in a study of cytomegalovirus exposure and HLA in healthy donors. In the PCR, 60 Vbeta and 13 Jbeta primers were used. The data were produced by immunoSEQ multiplex PCR, yet TCRdb's version contains in-frame clones alone and is incomplete. The sample has over 20,000 clones, around 64% seen once. The source material was PBMCs. The receptors were sampled from a woman aged 45 to 65 in good health and CMV-seronegative.

The chain employs TRBV9 and TRBJ1-6, with D possibly matching TRBD1 (6 bases). The CDR3 is 14 residues long. Trimming removed 0 bases from V and 7 bases from J, with 8 bases in between. Germline CDR1 is SGDLS and CDR2 is YYNGEE. CDR3 DNA sequence: TGTGCCAGCAGCGTAGCAGGGGTAAATTCACCCCTCCACTTT. This translates into CASSVAGVNSPLHF.

The table lists this clone with a few counts. This chain uses TRBV6-1 with TRBJ1-4; the D is unclear. V lost 1 base and J lost 0, with 3 bases in between. CDR3 length: 14 amino acids. Germline CDR1 and CDR2: MNHNS and SASEGT. CDR3 region: CASSEGPTNEKLFF. DNA of the CDR3: TGTGCCAGCAGTGAAGGGCCAACTAATGAAAAACTGTTTTTT.

This clone occurred a few times. This chain joins TRBV7-8 and TRBJ2-7, with 10 bases aligning to TRBD1. The CDR3 is 15 amino acids. Per the germline V gene, CDR1 is SGHVS and CDR2 is FQNEAQ. J gave up 6 bases and V 4 bases, and 9 bases lay outside the gene matches. The CDR3 here is CASSSQGQGTFEQYF. The CDR3 DNA reads TGTGCCAGCAGCTCTCAGGGACAGGGGACTTTCGAGCAGTACTTC. The whole variable domain, filled in from reference TRBV7-8 and TRBJ2-7, reads GAGVSQSPRYKVAKRGQDVALRCDPISGHVSLFWYQQALGQGPEFLTYFQNEAQLDKSGLPSDRFFAERPEGSVSTLKIQRTQQEDSAVYLCASSSQGQGTFEQYFGPGTRLTVT.

This rearrangement joins TRBV29-1 to TRBJ2-2; D might be TRBD2 (5 bases). The CDR3 has 15 amino acids. Trimming left V 3 bases short and J 2 bases short, with 13 bases between. Germline assignment: CDR1 SQVTM and CDR2 ANQGSEA. CDR3 sequence: CSVEDAGFNTGELFF. CDR3 sequence (DNA): TGCAGCGTTGAGGACGCGGGTTTCAACACCGGGGAGCTGTTTTTT.

This clone was counted between two and nine times. The chain combines TRBV2 with TRBJ2-2; 8 nucleotides match TRBD1. In germline, CDR1 is SNHLY, CDR2 FYNNEI. The V segment lost 4 bases and the J segment 8 bases; nucleotides outside the gene matches: 3. This CDR3 contains 13 residues. CDR3 sequence: CASSADRVGELFF. The CDR3 bases are TGTGCCAGCAGTGCGGACAGGGTAGGGGAGCTGTTTTTT.

In its sample, this clone was seen a few times. The V gene is TRBV25-1, the J gene TRBJ2-6, with D unresolved. The germline CDR1 and CDR2 sequences are MGHDK and SYGVNS. The CDR3 consists of 13 residues. Trimming shortened V by 8 bases and J by 3 bases, and 8 bases separated the two germline ends. CDR3 bases: TGTGCCAGCCGAGGAATTGGGGCCAACGTCCTGACTTTC. This gives the protein CASRGIGANVLTF.

This chain connects TRBV28 to TRBJ1-5; D call uncertain. V lost 4 bases and J lost 1, with 14 bases in between. Germline V gives CDR1 MDHEN, CDR2 SYDVKM. The CDR3 has 16 residues. The CDR3 region has the DNA TGTGCCAGCAGTTCTTCCCTCGGGAAAAGCAATCAGCCCCAGCATTTT. This translates into CASSSSLGKSNQPQHF.

This chain uses TRBV6-5 with TRBJ2-7; the match to TRBD1 covers 9 bases. The CDR3 consists of 15 residues. The germline gives CDR1 MNHEY, CDR2 SVGAGI. Germline trimming cut 4 bases from V and 3 bases from J; bases unmatched to any gene: 7. CDR3 residues: CASSSLKGQGYEQYF. The DNA for the CDR3 is TGTGCCAGCAGTTCCCTCAAGGGACAGGGCTACGAGCAGTACTTC.

A few counts support this clone. The gene calls are TRBV6-5 and TRBJ1-5; 7 nucleotides align to TRBD1. From germline, CDR1 is MNHEY and CDR2 SVGAGI. The V segment lost 6 bases and the J segment 6 bases; nucleotides outside the gene matches: 5. This CDR3 region has 13 residues. Here the CDR3 reads CASRSDRVQPQHF. In DNA, the CDR3 is TGTGCCAGCAGATCAGACAGGGTTCAGCCCCAGCATTTT.

CDR3 sequence (DNA): TGCGCCAGCAGGGGGCTCGTTGGGATTGATTCACCCCTCCACTTT. Its translation: CASRGLVGIDSPLHF. This sequence joins TRBV5-1 and TRBJ1-6; tentative D call: TRBD1 (5 bases). CDR1 SGHRS and CDR2 YFSETQ come from the germline V gene. V lost 5 bases and J lost 8, with 17 bases in between. The CDR3 length is 15 residues.

V usage is TRBV5-6 and J usage is TRBJ2-3, with 8 bases lining up with TRBD2. CDR1 and CDR2 from the germline V gene are SGHDT and YYEEEE. J lost 2 bases, V lost 3 bases, and 5 bases had no gene match. The CDR3 is made up of 15 amino acids. CDR3 region: CASSSGTRVTDTQYF. CDR3 nucleotides: TGTGCCAGCAGCTCCGGGACTAGAGTCACAGATACGCAGTATTTT.

This clone was found a few times. The rearrangement links TRBV5-4 to TRBJ2-7, with 8 bases lining up with TRBD1. Germline CDR1 SGHNT, CDR2 YYREEE (reference sequence). The V gene end was trimmed by 7 bases and the J gene end by 5 bases; junction bases not matched to a gene: 11. The CDR3 length is 14 residues. The CDR3: CASLHRGAIDEQYF. The CDR3 coding sequence is TGTGCCAGCCTACACAGGGGGGCGATCGACGAGCAGTACTTC.

This clone was observed a single time. This sequence joins TRBV2 and TRBJ1-2; 7 positions agree with TRBD1. Germline V CDR1 and CDR2: SNHLY, FYNNEI. CDR3 length equals 13 residues. J lost 3 bases, V lost 7 bases, and 5 bases had no gene match. The CDR3 here is CASKPGQYYGYTF. CDR3 bases: TGTGCCAGCAAGCCGGGACAGTACTATGGCTACACCTTC.